This TCR beta chain was documented in a study of response to subunit inactivated influenza vaccine. Study-wide findings and caveats: It was the authors' suggestion that each seasonal influenza vaccination recruits few new T cells.

Comments on this clonotype: Its antigen is currently unknown.

Germline CDR1 reads SQVTM; CDR2 reads ANQGSEA. The CDR3 runs 14 residues. V shed 7 bases and J shed 4 bases, with 17 bases lying between them. TCRdb re-analysed the RT-PCR reads in MiXCR, keeping a single row per CDR3 protein. The repertoire holds hundreds of thousands of distinct CDR3 sequences, with 15% to 20% as singletons. The gene calls are TRBV29-1 and TRBJ2-1; D call uncertain. The sequences come from PBMCs from blood, collected roughly 5 days after vaccination. This TCR was sampled from a man in his forties or fifties who received an inactivated influenza vaccine. The DNA for the CDR3 is TGCAGCGACAACCAAGAGCCTCTATACAATGAGCAGTTCTTC. Protein product: CSDNQEPLYNEQFF.